These T cell receptor beta chains were read from a single sample in a study of T cell responses to AZD1222 COVID-19 vaccine. Profiling relied on immunoSEQ multiplex PCR, and the TCRdb table lists in-frame clones only, not all of them. The data show some 100,000 clones, with roughly 90% seen just once and over 3.5% held by the top ten. The sequencing used peripheral blood, collected on day 0 of AZD1222 vaccination. The source is an adult in good health. The CDR3 runs from the conserved cysteine through the conserved F or W. The D gene is left open where the match is weak. Only some rows state a clone size, as once, few, many or a class for expanded clones.

>NA|TRBD2|TRBV5-5|TRBJ2-3
CASSLVLAGSTDTQYF
TGTGCCAGCAGCTTGGTACTAGCGGGGAGCACAGATACGCAGTATTTT
>once|TRBD2|TRBV28|TRBJ2-1
CASRFAGGTNEQFF
TGTGCCAGCAGATTCGCGGGGGGCACCAATGAGCAGTTCTTC
>NA|NA|TRBV7-3|TRBJ1-6
CASSLTPSRGVMNSPLHF
TGTGCCAGCAGCTTAACGCCCTCCCGGGGGGTAATGAATTCACCCCTCCACTTT
>NA|NA|TRBV11-3|TRBJ2-2
CASSLGPLTTGELFF
TGTGCCAGCAGCTTAGGTCCCCTGACCACCGGGGAGCTGTTTTTT
>few|NA|TRBV28|TRBJ1-4
CASSLYVHNEKLFF
TGTGCCAGCAGCCTTTACGTCCATAATGAAAAACTGTTTTTT
>NA|NA|TRBV7-7|TRBJ2-5
CASSQRGLRGAGKETQYF
TGTGCCAGCAGCCAAAGGGGCCTGAGGGGCGCCGGGAAAGAGACCCAGTACTTC
>NA|NA|TRBV9|TRBJ1-4
CASSVGVGGTTNEKLFF
TGTGCCAGCAGCGTAGGCGTCGGAGGAACAACTAATGAAAAACTGTTTTTT
>few|NA|TRBV6-2/TRBV6-3|TRBJ2-7
CASSYSGGAAEQYF
TGTGCCAGCAGTTACTCTGGGGGAGCCGCCGAGCAGTACTTC
>NA|TRBD2|TRBV6-5|TRBJ2-1
CASSYSTSGGFDEQFF
TGTGCCAGCAGTTACTCGACCAGCGGGGGGTTCGATGAGCAGTTCTTC
>NA|TRBD1|TRBV29-1|TRBJ1-2
CSVSRGLGYGYTF
TGCAGCGTTTCCAGGGGGTTGGGCTATGGCTACACCTTC
>NA|TRBD1|TRBV19|TRBJ1-6
CASSTRQGNRSLHF
TGTGCCAGTAGTACCCGACAGGGTAACAGGTCCCTCCACTTT
>NA|NA|TRBV6-5|TRBJ1-6
CASSSRSEGRSPLHF
TGTGCCAGCAGTTCCCGCTCCGAAGGCCGGTCACCCCTCCACTTT
>once|TRBD1|TRBV6-5|TRBJ1-1
CASRLEGATAFF
TGTGCCAGCCGCCTCGAGGGGGCGACAGCTTTCTTT
>NA|NA|TRBV27|TRBJ1-2
CASSSGGSGGYTF
TGTGCCAGCAGTTCGGGAGGATCCGGTGGCTACACCTTC
>NA|NA|TRBV24-1|TRBJ1-1
CATSPTGYTEAFF
TGTGCCACCAGTCCAACAGGGTACACTGAAGCTTTCTTT
>few|NA|TRBV12-3/TRBV12-4|TRBJ1-3
CATGEDTIYF
TGTGCCACAGGGGAGGACACCATATATTTT
>few|NA|TRBV7-7|TRBJ2-7
CASSLKGSYEQYF
TGTGCTAGCAGCTTAAAGGGGTCCTACGAGCAGTACTTC